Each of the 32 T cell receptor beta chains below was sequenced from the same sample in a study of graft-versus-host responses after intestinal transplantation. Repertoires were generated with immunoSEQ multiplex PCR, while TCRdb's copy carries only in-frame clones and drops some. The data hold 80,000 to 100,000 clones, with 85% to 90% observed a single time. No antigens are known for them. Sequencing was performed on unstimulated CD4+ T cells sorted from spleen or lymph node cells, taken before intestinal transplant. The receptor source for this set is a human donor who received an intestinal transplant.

The CDR3 region has the DNA TGTGCCAGCAGTTGGGCCCCCGACTCAGGGTCCTACGAGCAGTACTTC. Protein sequence: CASSWAPDSGSYEQYF. The chain is built from TRBV27 and TRBJ2-7, with a weak D call TRBD1 (5 bases). CDR1 is MNHEY and CDR2 is SMNVEV in the germline V gene (reference sequence). V lost 4 bases, J lost 1 base, and 17 bases lay in between. The CDR3 is 16 amino acids.

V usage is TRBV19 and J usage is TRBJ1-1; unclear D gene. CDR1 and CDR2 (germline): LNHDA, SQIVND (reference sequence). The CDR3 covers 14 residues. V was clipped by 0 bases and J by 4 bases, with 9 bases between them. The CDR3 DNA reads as TGTGCCAGTAGTATAGATCTAACGGGCACTGAAGCTTTCTTT. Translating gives CASSIDLTGTEAFF.

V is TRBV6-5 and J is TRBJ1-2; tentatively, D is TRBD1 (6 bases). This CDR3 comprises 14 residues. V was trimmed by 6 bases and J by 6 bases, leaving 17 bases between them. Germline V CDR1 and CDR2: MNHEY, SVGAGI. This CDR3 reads CASRLSNRVDGYTF. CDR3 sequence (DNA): TGTGCCAGCAGACTCTCCAACAGGGTTGATGGCTACACCTTC.

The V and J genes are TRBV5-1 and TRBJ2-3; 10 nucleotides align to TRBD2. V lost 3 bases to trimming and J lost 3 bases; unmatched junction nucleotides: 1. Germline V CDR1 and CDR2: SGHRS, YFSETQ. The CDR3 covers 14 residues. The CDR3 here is CASSSSGGTDTQYF. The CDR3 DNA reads TGCGCCAGCAGCTCTAGCGGGGGAACAGATACGCAGTATTTT.

CDR3 region: CASSDKGQASSYEQYF. In DNA, the CDR3 is TGTGCCAGCAGCGACAAAGGACAGGCAAGCTCCTACGAGCAGTACTTC. The chain uses TRBV11-2 and TRBJ2-7, with TRBD1 identical over 7 bases. The CDR3 length is 16 residues. Unmatched junction bases numbered 10, after V lost 5 bases and J lost 0 bases. Germline CDR1 is SGHAT and CDR2 is FQNNGV.

The CDR3 DNA follows: TGTGCCATCAGTGAGTCGATCAACAGGGGGCGCGATTCACCCCTCCACTTT. Protein: CAISESINRGRDSPLHF. This rearrangement joins TRBV10-3 to TRBJ1-6; 9 bases fit TRBD1. This CDR3 comprises 17 residues. CDR1 and CDR2 (germline): ENHRY, SYGVKD. The trim removed 0 bases at V and 8 bases at J, leaving 8 bases unmatched.

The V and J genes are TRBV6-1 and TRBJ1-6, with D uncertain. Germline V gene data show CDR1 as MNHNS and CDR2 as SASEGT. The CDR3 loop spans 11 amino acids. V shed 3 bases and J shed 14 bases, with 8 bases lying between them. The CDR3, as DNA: TGTGCCAGCAGTGACAGAATCTCCCTCCACTTT. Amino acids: CASSDRISLHF.

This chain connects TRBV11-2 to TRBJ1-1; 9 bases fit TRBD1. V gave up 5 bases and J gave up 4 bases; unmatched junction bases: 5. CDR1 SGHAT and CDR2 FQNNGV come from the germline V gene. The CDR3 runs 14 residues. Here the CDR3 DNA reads TGTGCCAGCAGCGGGGACAGGGCGAGCACTGAAGCTTTCTTT. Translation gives CASSGDRASTEAFF.

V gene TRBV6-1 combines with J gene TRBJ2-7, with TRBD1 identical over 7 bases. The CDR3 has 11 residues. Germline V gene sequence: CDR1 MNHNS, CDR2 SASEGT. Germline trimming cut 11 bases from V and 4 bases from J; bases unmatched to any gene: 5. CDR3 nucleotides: TGTGCCGTGGACAGGTCTTACGAGCAGTACTTC. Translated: CAVDRSYEQYF.

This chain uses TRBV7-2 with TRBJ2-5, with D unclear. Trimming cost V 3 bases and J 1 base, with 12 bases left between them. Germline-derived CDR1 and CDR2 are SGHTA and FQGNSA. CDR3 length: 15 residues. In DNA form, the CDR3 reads TGTGCCAGCAGCTTGTCGGCGGAGCCCCAAGAGACCCAGTACTTC. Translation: CASSLSAEPQETQYF.

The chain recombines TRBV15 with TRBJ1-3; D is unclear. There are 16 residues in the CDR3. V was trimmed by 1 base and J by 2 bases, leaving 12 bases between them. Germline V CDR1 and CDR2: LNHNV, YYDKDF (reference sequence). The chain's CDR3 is CATSRGGAFAGNTIYF. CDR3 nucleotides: TGTGCCACCAGCAGAGGGGGAGCGTTCGCTGGAAACACCATATATTTT.

CDR3 loop: CASSLGPSGEQFF. DNA of the CDR3: TGCGCCAGCAGCTTGGGGCCCAGCGGTGAGCAGTTCTTC. The chain carries TRBV5-1 and TRBJ2-1, with TRBD2 as a possible D gene (5 bases). The CDR3 totals 13 residues. CDR1 SGHRS and CDR2 YFSETQ come from the germline V gene. V was cut by 0 bases and J by 9 bases, with 10 bases left in between.

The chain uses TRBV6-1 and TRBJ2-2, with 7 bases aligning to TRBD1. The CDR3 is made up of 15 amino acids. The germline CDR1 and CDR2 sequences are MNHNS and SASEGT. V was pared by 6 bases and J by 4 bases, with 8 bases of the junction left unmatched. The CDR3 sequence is CASSSGTVSTGELFF. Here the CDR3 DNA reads TGTGCCAGCAGCTCCGGGACAGTCTCCACCGGGGAGCTGTTTTTT.

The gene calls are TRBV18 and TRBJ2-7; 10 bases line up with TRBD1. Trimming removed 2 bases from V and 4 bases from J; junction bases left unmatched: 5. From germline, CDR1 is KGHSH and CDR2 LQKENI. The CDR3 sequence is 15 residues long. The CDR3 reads CASSPNGGQGYEQYF. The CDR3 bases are TGTGCCAGCTCACCAAACGGGGGACAGGGGTACGAGCAGTACTTC.

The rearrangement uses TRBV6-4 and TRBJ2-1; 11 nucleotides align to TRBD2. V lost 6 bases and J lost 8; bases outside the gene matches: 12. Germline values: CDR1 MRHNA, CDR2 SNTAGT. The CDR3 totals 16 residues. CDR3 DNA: TGTGCCAGCAGACCCCACCCTAGCGGGGGGCCTTATGAGCAGTTCTTC. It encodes CASRPHPSGGPYEQFF.

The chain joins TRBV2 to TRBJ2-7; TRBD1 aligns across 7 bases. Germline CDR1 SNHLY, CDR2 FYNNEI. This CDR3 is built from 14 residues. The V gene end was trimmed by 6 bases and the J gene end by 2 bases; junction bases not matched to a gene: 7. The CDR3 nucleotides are TGTGCCAGCAGAATACACGGACAGGCCTACGAGCAGTACTTC. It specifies CASRIHGQAYEQYF. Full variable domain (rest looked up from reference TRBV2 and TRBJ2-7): EPEVTQTPSHQVTQMGQEVILRCVPISNHLYFYWYRQILGQKVEFLVSFYNNEISEKSEIFDDQFSVERPDGSNFTLKIRSTKLEDSAMYFCASRIHGQAYEQYFGPGTRLTVT.

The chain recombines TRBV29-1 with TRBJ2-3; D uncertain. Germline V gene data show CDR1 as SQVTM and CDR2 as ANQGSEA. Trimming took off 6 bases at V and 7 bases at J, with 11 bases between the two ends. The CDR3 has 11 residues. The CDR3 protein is CSVLTENTQYF. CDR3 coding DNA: TGCAGCGTGCTGACGGAGAATACGCAGTATTTT.

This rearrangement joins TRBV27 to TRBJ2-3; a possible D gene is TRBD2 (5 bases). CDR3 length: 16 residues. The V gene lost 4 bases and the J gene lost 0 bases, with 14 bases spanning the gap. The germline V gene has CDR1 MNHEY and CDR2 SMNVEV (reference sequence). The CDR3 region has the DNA TGTGCCAGCAGTTCCAAGCGGCCCCAGAGCACAGATACGCAGTATTTT. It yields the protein CASSSKRPQSTDTQYF.

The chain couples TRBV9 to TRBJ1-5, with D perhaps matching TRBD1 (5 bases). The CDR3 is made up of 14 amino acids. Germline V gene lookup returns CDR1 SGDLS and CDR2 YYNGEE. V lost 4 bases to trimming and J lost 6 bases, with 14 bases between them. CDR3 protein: CASSPWGESQPQHF. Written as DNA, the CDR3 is TGTGCCAGCAGCCCATGGGGGGAGTCTCAGCCCCAGCATTTT. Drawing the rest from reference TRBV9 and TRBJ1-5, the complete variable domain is DSGVTQTPKHLITATGQRVTLRCSPRSGDLSVYWYQQSLDQGLQFLIQYYNGEERAKGNILERFSAQQFPDLHSELNLSSLELGDSALYFCASSPWGESQPQHFGDGTRLSIL.

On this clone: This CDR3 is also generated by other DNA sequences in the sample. The CDR3 here is CASSLEGQGSGNTIYF. The DNA for the CDR3 is TGCGCCAGCAGCTTGGAAGGACAGGGAAGTGGAAACACCATATATTTT. V is TRBV5-1 and J is TRBJ1-3, with TRBD1 matching over 8 bases. The ends lost 0 bases at V and 3 bases at J; junction bases unmatched: 5. CDR1 is SGHRS, CDR2 YFSETQ, per germline. This CDR3 has 16 amino acids.

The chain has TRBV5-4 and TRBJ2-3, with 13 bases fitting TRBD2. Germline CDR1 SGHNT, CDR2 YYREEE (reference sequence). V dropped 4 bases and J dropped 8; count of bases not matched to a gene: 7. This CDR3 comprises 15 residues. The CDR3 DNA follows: TGTGCCAGCAGCAAGACTAGCGGGGGGAAAGGTACGCAGTATTTT. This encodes CASSKTSGGKGTQYF.

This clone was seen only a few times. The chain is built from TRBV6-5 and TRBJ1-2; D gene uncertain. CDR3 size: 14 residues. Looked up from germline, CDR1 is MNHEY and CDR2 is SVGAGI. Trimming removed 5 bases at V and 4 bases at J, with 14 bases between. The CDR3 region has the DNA TGTGCCAGCAGTGAGTCCACGGGGTTCTATGGCTACACCTTC. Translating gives CASSESTGFYGYTF.

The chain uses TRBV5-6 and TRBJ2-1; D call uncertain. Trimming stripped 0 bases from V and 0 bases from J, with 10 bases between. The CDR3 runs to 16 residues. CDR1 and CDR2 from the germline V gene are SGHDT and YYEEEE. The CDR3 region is CASSLDGSASYNEQFF. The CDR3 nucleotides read TGTGCCAGCAGCTTGGACGGCAGCGCCTCCTACAATGAGCAGTTCTTC.

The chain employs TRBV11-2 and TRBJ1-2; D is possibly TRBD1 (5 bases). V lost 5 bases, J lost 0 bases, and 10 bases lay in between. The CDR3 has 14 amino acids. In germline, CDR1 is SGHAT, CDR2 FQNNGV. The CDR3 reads CASSPGGSNYGYTF. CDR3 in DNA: TGTGCCAGCAGCCCGGGGGGATCTAACTATGGCTACACCTTC. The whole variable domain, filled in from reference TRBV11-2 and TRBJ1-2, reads EAGVAQSPRYKIIEKRQSVAFWCNPISGHATLYWYQQILGQGPKLLIQFQNNGVVDDSQLPKDRFSAERLKGVDSTLKIQPAKLEDSAVYLCASSPGGSNYGYTFGSGTRLTVV.

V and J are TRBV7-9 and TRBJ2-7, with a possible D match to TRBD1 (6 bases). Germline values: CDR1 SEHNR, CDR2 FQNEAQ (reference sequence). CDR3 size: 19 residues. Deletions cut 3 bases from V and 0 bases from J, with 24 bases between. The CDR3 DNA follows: TGTGCCAGCAGCTTTAGGCCAGCCAGGGGTTTCGGCCCCTCCTACGAGCAGTACTTC. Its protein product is CASSFRPARGFGPSYEQYF.

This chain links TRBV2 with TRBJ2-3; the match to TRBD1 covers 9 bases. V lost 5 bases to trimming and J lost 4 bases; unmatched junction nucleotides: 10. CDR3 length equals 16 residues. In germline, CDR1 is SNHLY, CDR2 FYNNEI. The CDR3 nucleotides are TGTGCCAGCAGTCTACAGGGGGCGCTTCTTTCAGATACGCAGTATTTT. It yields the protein CASSLQGALLSDTQYF.

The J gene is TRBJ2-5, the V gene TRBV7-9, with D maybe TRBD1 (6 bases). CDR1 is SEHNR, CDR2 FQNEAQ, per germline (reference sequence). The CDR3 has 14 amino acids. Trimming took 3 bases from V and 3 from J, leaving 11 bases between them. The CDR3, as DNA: TGTGCCAGCAGCTTTGGGGCAGGGGAAGAGACCCAGTACTTC. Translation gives CASSFGAGEETQYF.

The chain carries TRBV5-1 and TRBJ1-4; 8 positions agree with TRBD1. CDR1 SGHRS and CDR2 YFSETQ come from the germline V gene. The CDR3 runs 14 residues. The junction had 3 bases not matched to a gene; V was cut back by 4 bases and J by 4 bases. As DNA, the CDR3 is TGCGCCAGCAGCCCCGACAGGGGTAATGAAAAACTGTTTTTT. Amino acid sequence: CASSPDRGNEKLFF.

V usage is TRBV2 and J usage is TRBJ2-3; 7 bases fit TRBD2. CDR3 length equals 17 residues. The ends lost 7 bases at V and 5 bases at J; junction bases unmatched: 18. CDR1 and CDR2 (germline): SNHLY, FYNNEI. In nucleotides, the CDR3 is TGTGCCAGCAATTATAAATTTTTGGGGAAGCGGGGAGATACGCAGTATTTT. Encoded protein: CASNYKFLGKRGDTQYF.

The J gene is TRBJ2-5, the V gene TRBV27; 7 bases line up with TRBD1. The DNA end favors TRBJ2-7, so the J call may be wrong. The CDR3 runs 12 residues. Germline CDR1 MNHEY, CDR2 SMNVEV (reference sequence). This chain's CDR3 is CASTSGGYEQYF. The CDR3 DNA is TGTGCCAGCACTTCAGGGGGCTACGAGCAGTACTTC.

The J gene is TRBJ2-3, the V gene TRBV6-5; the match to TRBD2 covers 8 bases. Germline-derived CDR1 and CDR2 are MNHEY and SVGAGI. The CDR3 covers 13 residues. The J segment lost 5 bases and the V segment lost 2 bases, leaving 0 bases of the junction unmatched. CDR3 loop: CASSYAGGDTQYF. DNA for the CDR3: TGTGCCAGCAGTTACGCGGGGGGAGATACGCAGTATTTT.

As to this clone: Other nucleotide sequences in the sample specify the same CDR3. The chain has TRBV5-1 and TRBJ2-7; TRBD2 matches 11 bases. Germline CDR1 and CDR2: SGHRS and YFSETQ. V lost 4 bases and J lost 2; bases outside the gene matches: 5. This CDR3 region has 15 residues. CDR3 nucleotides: TGCGCCAGCAGCCTGACTAGCGGGGTAACCTACGAGCAGTACTTC. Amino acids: CASSLTSGVTYEQYF.